A selection of T cell receptor beta chains follows, all from one sample in a study of radiotherapy plus CTLA-4 blockade in lung cancer. The protocol was immunoSEQ multiplex PCR, while the TCRdb copy is restricted to in-frame clones and leaves out a portion. The profile shows tens of thousands of clones, approximately 86% of them singletons. This specimen consisted of peripheral blood, obtained from a patient treated with radiotherapy plus ipilimumab. Receptors were obtained from a human donor with non-small cell lung cancer whose response to radiotherapy plus ipilimumab could not be evaluated. The CDR3 runs from the conserved cysteine through the conserved F or W. Each record gives: D gene, J gene, clone size, V gene, CDR3 DNA, CDR3 protein. D genes are given only for firm matches. Rows give clone size only sometimes, using once, few, many, or a class for an expanded clone.

d_call: NA
j_call: TRBJ2-6
clone_size: NA
v_call: TRBV5-1
cdr3_nt: TGCGCCAGCAGCTTGATCGGGGGGCCCGGCTCTGGGGCCAACGTCCTGACTTTC
cdr3_aa: CASSLIGGPGSGANVLTF

d_call: NA
j_call: TRBJ2-1
clone_size: medium-sized
v_call: TRBV19
cdr3_nt: TGTGCCAGTAGTATGGTTACGGGGTACAATGAGCAGTTCTTC
cdr3_aa: CASSMVTGYNEQFF

d_call: NA
j_call: TRBJ1-4
clone_size: once
v_call: TRBV9
cdr3_nt: TGTGCCAGCAGCGAGGGAGGGGAGGGGATAGGCGAAAAACTGTTTTTT
cdr3_aa: CASSEGGEGIGEKLFF

d_call: NA
j_call: TRBJ2-2
clone_size: NA
v_call: TRBV6-1
cdr3_nt: TGTGCCAGCAGTGAAACAAACGGGGAGCTGTTTTTT
cdr3_aa: CASSETNGELFF

d_call: TRBD2
j_call: TRBJ2-2
clone_size: NA
v_call: TRBV9
cdr3_nt: TGTGCCAGCAGCGCCAGGACTAGCGGAAACACCGGGGAGCTGTTTTTT
cdr3_aa: CASSARTSGNTGELFF

d_call: NA
j_call: TRBJ1-4
clone_size: NA
v_call: TRBV11-2
cdr3_nt: TGTGCCAGCAGCTTGGGGCGTTTACTGTTTTTT
cdr3_aa: CASSLGRLLFF

d_call: NA
j_call: TRBJ1-1
clone_size: NA
v_call: TRBV6-1
cdr3_nt: TGTGCCAGCAGTGAAACAGATCCAAACACTGAAGCTTTCTTT
cdr3_aa: CASSETDPNTEAFF

d_call: TRBD2
j_call: TRBJ2-3
clone_size: NA
v_call: TRBV7-9
cdr3_nt: TGTGCCAGCAGCCGGGGGGGCGATACGCAGTATTTT
cdr3_aa: CASSRGGDTQYF

d_call: TRBD2
j_call: TRBJ2-7
clone_size: few
v_call: TRBV6-1
cdr3_nt: TGTGCCAGCAGTGAGGGGGGGTACGAGCAGTACTTC
cdr3_aa: CASSEGGYEQYF

d_call: TRBD1
j_call: TRBJ1-3
clone_size: NA
v_call: TRBV5-1
cdr3_nt: TGCGCCAGCAGCCGCGCGACAGGGGCTGGAAACACCATATATTTT
cdr3_aa: CASSRATGAGNTIYF

d_call: TRBD1
j_call: TRBJ1-1
clone_size: NA
v_call: TRBV4-1
cdr3_nt: TGCGCCAGCAGCGTTATTCCCCGACAGGGTGGAGGTGAAGCTTTCTTT
cdr3_aa: CASSVIPRQGGGEAFF

d_call: TRBD1
j_call: TRBJ2-7
clone_size: few
v_call: TRBV28
cdr3_nt: TGTGCCAGCAGTACCCGACAGGGTTTCTCCTACGAGCAGTACTTC
cdr3_aa: CASSTRQGFSYEQYF

d_call: TRBD1
j_call: TRBJ1-1
clone_size: NA
v_call: TRBV6-5
cdr3_nt: TGTGCCAGCAGTCGGACAGGGGGCATAAGGACTGAAGCTTTCTTT
cdr3_aa: CASSRTGGIRTEAFF

d_call: NA
j_call: TRBJ2-7
clone_size: NA
v_call: TRBV6-5
cdr3_nt: TGTGCCAGCAGTTACGCCCGGACAGCGAGCTCCTACGAGCAGTACTTC
cdr3_aa: CASSYARTASSYEQYF

d_call: NA
j_call: TRBJ1-2
clone_size: NA
v_call: TRBV7-9
cdr3_nt: TGTGCCAGCAGCAAAAAGGGGGGGCTCTATGGCTACACCTTC
cdr3_aa: CASSKKGGLYGYTF

d_call: TRBD1
j_call: TRBJ2-6
clone_size: NA
v_call: TRBV9
cdr3_nt: TGTGCCAGCAGCGACAGGGGGTCTGGGGCCAACGTCCTGACTTTC
cdr3_aa: CASSDRGSGANVLTF

d_call: NA
j_call: TRBJ2-7
clone_size: NA
v_call: TRBV7-3
cdr3_nt: TGTGCCAGCAGCTTATATAGGGGCCCCTCCTACGAGCAGTACTTC
cdr3_aa: CASSLYRGPSYEQYF

d_call: NA
j_call: TRBJ2-7
clone_size: NA
v_call: TRBV7-2
cdr3_nt: TGTGCCAGCAGCTTCGCCGGGCCTTCAGGGTACGAGCAGTACTTC
cdr3_aa: CASSFAGPSGYEQYF

d_call: TRBD1
j_call: TRBJ1-5
clone_size: NA
v_call: TRBV28
cdr3_nt: TGTGCCAGCAGGAGAACTGGACAGGGACGGAATCAGCCCCAGCATTTT
cdr3_aa: CASRRTGQGRNQPQHF

d_call: TRBD1
j_call: TRBJ1-4
clone_size: NA
v_call: TRBV2
cdr3_nt: TGTGCCAGCAGTGGACAGGGTGGTTCGAATGAAAAACTGTTTTTT
cdr3_aa: CASSGQGGSNEKLFF

d_call: TRBD2
j_call: TRBJ2-3
clone_size: NA
v_call: TRBV6-6
cdr3_nt: TGTGCCAGCAGTTACGTAACGGGAGGGCTGGATACGCAGTATTTT
cdr3_aa: CASSYVTGGLDTQYF

d_call: TRBD2
j_call: TRBJ2-1
clone_size: NA
v_call: TRBV11-1
cdr3_nt: TGTGCCAGCAGCTTAGCGGGAGGGCCAGTCAATGAGCAGTTCTTC
cdr3_aa: CASSLAGGPVNEQFF

d_call: TRBD2
j_call: TRBJ2-3
clone_size: NA
v_call: TRBV2
cdr3_nt: TGTGCCAGCAGGAGGGGGACTAGCGGGGGGAGCACAGATACGCAGTATTTT
cdr3_aa: CASRRGTSGGSTDTQYF

d_call: TRBD1
j_call: TRBJ2-1
clone_size: NA
v_call: TRBV7-9
cdr3_nt: TGTGCCAGCAGCCTCCCGGACAGGGAAGACAATGAGCAGTTCTTC
cdr3_aa: CASSLPDREDNEQFF

d_call: NA
j_call: TRBJ1-3
clone_size: NA
v_call: TRBV20-1
cdr3_nt: TGCAGTATGAGATCTGGAAACACCATATATTTT
cdr3_aa: CSMRSGNTIYF

d_call: TRBD2
j_call: TRBJ2-1
clone_size: NA
v_call: TRBV27
cdr3_nt: TGTGCCAGCACCCCCCGGGCTAGCGGGATGGGTAATGAGCAGTTCTTC
cdr3_aa: CASTPRASGMGNEQFF